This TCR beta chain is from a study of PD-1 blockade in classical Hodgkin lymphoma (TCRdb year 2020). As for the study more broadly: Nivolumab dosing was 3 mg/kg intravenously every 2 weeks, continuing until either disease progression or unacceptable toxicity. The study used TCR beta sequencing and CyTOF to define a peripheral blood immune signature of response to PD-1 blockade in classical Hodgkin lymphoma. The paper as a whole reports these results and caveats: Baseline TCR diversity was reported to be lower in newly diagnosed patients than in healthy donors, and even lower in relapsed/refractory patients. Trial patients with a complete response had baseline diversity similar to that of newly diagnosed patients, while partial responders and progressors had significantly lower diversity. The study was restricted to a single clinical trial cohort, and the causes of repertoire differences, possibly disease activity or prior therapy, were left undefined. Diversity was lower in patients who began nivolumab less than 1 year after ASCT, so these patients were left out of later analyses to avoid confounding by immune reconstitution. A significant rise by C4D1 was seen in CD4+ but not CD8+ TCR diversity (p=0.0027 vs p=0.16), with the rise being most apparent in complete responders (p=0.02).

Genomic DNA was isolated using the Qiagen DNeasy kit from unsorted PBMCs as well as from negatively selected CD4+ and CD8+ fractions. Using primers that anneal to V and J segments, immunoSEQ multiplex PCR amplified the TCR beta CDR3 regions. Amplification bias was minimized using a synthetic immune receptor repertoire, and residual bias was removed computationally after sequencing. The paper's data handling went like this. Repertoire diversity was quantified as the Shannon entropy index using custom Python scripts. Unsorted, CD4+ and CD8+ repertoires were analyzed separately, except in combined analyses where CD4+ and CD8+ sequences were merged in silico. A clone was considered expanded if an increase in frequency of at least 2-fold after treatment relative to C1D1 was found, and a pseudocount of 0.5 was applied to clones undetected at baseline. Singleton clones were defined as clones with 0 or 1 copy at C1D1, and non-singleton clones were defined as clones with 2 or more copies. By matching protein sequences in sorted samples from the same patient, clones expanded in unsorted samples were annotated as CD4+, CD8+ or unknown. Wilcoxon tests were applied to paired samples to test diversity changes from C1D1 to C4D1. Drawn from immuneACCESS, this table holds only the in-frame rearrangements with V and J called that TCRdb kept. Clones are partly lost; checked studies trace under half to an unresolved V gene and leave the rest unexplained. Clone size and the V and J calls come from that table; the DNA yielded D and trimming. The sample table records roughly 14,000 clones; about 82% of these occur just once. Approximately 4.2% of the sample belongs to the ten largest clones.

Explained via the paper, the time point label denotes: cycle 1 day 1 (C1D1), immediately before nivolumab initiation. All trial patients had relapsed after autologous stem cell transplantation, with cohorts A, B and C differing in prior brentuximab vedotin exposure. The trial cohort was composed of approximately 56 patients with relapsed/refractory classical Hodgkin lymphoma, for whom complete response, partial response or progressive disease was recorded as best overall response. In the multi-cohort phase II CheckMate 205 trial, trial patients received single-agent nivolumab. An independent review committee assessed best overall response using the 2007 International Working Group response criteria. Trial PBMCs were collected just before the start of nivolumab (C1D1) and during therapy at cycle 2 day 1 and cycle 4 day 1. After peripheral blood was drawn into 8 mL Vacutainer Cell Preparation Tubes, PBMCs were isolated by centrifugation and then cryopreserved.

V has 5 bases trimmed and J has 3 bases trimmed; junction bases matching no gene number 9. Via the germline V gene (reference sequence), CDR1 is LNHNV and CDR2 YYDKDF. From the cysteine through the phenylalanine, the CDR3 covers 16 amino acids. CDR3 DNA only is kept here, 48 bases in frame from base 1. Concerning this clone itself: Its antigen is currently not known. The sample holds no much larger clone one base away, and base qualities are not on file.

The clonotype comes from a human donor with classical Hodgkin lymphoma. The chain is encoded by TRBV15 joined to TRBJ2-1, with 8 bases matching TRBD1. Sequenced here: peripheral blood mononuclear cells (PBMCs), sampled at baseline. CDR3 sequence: CATSQPGQVYYNEQFF. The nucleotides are TGTGCCACCAGCCAACCGGGACAGGTATACTACAATGAGCAGTTCTTC.